This TCR beta chain was captured by sequencing in a study of CD8+CD57+ T cells in acquired aplastic anemia. Study as a whole: Across the sorted CD4+ and CD8+ cells, DNA amounts averaged 3.2 ug. Study results and caveats: Patients and controls turned out to have approximately 29 CD8+ CDR3 sequences in common.

Only patients with CD8+CD57+ cell expansion on flow cytometry were chosen for sequencing. At blood sampling, none of the patients had yet received therapy. The template used for profiling TCR beta VDJ and CDR3 was genomic DNA. MiXCR, applied by TCRdb to the reads, yields one record per CDR3 protein. The data contain some 140,000 distinct CDR3 sequences, about 48% of them singletons. This clonotype has at least ten counts. No antigen is known for it. Sequenced input: sorted CD4+, CD8+, or CD8+CD57+ T cells (not recorded which) from PBMCs. The sequence was obtained from a human donor with aplastic anemia.

The CDR3 protein is CSAQSRLLGYEQYF. The DNA for the CDR3 is TGCAGTGCTCAGAGTCGGCTTCTGGGCTACGAGCAGTACTTC. This chain uses TRBV20-1 with TRBJ2-7, with no clear D. V was shortened by 5 bases and J by 3 bases, with 17 bases between the two germline ends. The germline V gene has CDR1 DFQATT and CDR2 SNEGSKA (reference sequence). This CDR3 contains 14 residues.